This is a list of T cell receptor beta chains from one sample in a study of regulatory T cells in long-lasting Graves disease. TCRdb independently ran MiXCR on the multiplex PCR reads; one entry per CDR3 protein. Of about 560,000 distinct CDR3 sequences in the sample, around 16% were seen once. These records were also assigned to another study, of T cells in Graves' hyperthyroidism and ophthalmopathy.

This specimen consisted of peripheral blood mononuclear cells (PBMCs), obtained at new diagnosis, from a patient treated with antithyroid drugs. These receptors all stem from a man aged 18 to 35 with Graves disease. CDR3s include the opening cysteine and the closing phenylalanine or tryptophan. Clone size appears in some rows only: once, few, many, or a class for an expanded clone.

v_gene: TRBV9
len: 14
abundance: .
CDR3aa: CASSVDPENYGYTF

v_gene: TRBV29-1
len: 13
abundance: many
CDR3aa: CSARTDPHTEAFF

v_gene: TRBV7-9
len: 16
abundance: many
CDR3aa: CASSLVGQGLLNEQFF

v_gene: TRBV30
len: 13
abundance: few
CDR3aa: CAWSATRDQPQHF

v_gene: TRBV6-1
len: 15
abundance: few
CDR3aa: CASSETGIITYEQYF

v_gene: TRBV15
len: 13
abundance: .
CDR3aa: CATSRDGIGELFF

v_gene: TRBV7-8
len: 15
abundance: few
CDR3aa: CASSLGGEMYTEAFF

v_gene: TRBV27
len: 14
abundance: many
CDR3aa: CASRGSGSYNEQFF

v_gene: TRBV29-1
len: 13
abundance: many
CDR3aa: CSVEEEINYGYTF

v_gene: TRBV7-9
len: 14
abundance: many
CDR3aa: CASSSPGHIDTQYF

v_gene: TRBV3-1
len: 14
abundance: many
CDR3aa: CASSQGQGRNTIYF

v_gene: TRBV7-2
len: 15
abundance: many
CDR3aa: CASSLGWVSNQPQHF

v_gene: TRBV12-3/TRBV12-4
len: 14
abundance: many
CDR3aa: CASRSRDREGTQYF

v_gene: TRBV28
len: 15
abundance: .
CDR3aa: CASSRTGSVENIQYF

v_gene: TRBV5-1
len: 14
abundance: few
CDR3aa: CASSLASHGETQYF

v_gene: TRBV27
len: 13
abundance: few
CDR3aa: CASSPHRDSPLHF

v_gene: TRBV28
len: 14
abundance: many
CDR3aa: CASRAQGHDGEAFF

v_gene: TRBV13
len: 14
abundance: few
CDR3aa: CASSPGGGLNEQFF

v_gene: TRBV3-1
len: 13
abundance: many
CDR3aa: CASSLAGPYEQYF

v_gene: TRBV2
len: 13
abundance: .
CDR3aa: CASSQDQPYDQYF

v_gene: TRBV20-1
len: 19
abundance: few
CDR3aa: CSARDLGLAGVGTTFEQFF

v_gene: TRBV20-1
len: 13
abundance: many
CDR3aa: CSARDLRNTEAFF

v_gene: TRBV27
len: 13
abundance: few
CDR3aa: CASSLDWDTEAFF

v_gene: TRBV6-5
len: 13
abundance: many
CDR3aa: CASSSVGADEQYF

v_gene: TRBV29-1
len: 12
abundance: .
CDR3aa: CSVSPGNTEAFF

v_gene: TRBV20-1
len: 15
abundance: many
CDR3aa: CSARDPREVSDEQYF

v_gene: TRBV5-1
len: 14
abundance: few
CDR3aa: CASSNIAGVGEQFF

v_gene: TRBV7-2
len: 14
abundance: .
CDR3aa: CASSLGLYTGELFF

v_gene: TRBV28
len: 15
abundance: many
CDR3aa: CASSFRGVRAYEQYF

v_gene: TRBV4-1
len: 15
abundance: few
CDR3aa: CASSQEVSAAQPQHF

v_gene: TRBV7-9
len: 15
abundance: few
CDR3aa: CASSRLAGEGETQYF

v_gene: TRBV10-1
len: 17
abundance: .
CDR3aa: CASSKGPGPGVFTEAFF

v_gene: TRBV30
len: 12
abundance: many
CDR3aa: CAWNRPGMPQHF

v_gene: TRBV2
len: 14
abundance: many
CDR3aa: CASLRDRSTDTQYF

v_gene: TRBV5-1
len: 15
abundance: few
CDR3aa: CASSLDPGEYNEQFF

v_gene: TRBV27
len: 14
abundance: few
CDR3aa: CASRPSGGNQPQHF

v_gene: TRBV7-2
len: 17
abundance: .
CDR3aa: CASSSLSRDIRTSPLHF

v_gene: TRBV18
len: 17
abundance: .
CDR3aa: CASSPFRTGRSSHEQYF

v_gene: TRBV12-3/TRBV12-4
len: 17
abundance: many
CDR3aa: CASSFSSGRGLIGELFF

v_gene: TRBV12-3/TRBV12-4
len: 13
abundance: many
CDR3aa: CASSLPSGDEQFF

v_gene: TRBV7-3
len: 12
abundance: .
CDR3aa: CASSFSAGEQYF

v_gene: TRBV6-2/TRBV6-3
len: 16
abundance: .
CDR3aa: CASSYRGLAGVYEQYF

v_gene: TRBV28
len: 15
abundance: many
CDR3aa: CASTSSGAANTEAFF

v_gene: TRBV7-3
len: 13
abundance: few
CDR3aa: CASSTQGTGELFF

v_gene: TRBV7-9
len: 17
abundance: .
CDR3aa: CASTLGLAGDFTGELFF

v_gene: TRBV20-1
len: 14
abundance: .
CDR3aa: CSASEGSRTDTQYF